Given below is one TCR beta chain in context. These data are taken from a study of technical replicates of blood from several donors. Libraries were prepared by immunoSEQ multiplex PCR; TCRdb keeps only in-frame clonotypes and omits some of them. The sample has more than 70,000 clones, around 90% seen once. The V and J ends lost 1 base and 5 bases, in that order; junction bases with no gene match: 17. Per the germline V gene, CDR1 is PRHDT and CDR2 is FYEKMQ (reference sequence). The CDR3 consists of 19 residues. The TCR originated in a human donor in good health. The V gene is TRBV13, the J gene TRBJ2-5, with TRBD1 matching over 9 bases. Specimen: T cells isolated from PBMCs. The chain's CDR3 is CASSLEGPHRDRVSETQYF. The CDR3 DNA is TGTGCCAGCAGCTTAGAGGGCCCGCACCGGGACAGGGTTTCGGAGACCCAGTACTTC.